This T cell receptor beta chain was recorded in a study of blood T cell repertoires in COVID-19. The wider study: Samples taken during acute and convalescent COVID-19 were collected in the United States, Italy and Spain. Sources were T cells, B-cell-depleted T cells, or PBMCs; the material itself was cDNA or gDNA.

This CDR3 has 13 residues. CDR1 is GTSNPN and CDR2 is SVGIG in the germline V gene (reference sequence). Trimming at V came to 3 bases and at J to 10 bases, leaving 6 bases not matched to a gene. Methods used by the authors: Cell counts per sample came from amplifying reference gene primers. Sequenced by immunoSEQ multiplex PCR; TCRdb stores in-frame clones only, minus some. V and J calls and clone size are those listed in that table; D and trimming were worked out from the DNA. Here the sample spans about 74,000 clones, 90% being singletons. This clonotype was obtained from a human donor in a cohort sampled during active COVID-19. The chain uses TRBV30 and TRBJ1-4; 9 bases match TRBD1. Sequencing was done on a sample of peripheral blood. This CDR3 is CAWSPTGGSKLFF. CDR3 in DNA: TGTGCCTGGAGCCCGACAGGGGGGTCAAAACTGTTTTTT.